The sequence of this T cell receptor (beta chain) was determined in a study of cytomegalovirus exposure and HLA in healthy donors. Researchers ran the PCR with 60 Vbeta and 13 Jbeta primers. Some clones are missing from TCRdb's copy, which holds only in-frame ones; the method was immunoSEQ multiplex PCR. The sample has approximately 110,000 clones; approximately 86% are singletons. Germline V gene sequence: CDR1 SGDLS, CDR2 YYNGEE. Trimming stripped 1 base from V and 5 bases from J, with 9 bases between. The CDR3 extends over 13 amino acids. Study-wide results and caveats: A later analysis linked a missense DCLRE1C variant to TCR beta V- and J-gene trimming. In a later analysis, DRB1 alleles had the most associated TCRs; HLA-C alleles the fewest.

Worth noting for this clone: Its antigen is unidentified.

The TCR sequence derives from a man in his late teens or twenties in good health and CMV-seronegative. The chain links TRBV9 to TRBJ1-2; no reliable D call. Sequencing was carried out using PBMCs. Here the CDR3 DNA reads TGTGCCAGCAGCGTAAGCGGGTCTTATGGCTACACCTTC. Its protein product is CASSVSGSYGYTF.